A single sample gave rise to the 2 T cell receptor beta chains below, sequenced in a study of T cells in Graves' hyperthyroidism and ophthalmopathy (dated by TCRdb to 2018 to 2020). Library preparation used multiplex PCR. Sequencing relied on an Illumina HiSeq 2000. TCR beta CDR3 regions were amplified from RNA transcripts. The first round of RT-PCR for the TCR CDR3 was performed with the HTBI primer set and the Qiagen OneStep RT-PCR kit. TCRdb trimmed public reads at Q25 via fastp, called clones via MiXCR and kept in-frame beta chains. Every entry covers one CDR3 protein and lists the most common genes and DNA from its rows. The sample table shows hundreds of thousands of distinct CDR3 sequences, and nearly 45% are seen once. Together, the top ten hold about 7.7% of the sample. The sample consisted of peripheral blood or thyroid tissue (not recorded which). Source of these receptors: an adult man with Graves' disease, either hyperthyroidism or ophthalmopathy (not recorded which).

In its sample, this clonotype was seen many times. The J gene is TRBJ1-5, the V gene TRBV2; the match to TRBD1 covers 9 bases. Germline CDR1 SNHLY, CDR2 FYNNEI. The CDR3 is 15 residues long. V dropped 6 bases and J dropped 2; count of bases not matched to a gene: 5. CDR3 loop: CASRERTGGNQPQHF. In DNA form, the CDR3 reads TGTGCCAGCAGAGAAAGGACAGGGGGCAATCAGCCCCAGCATTTT.

A remark on this clonotype: Its ends do not fully match the called genes, so a read error is possible. The genes are TRBV7-3 and TRBJ1-6, with D unclear. The CDR3 consists of 15 residues. Per the germline V gene, CDR1 is SGHTA and CDR2 is FQGTGA. The CDR3 sequence is CASSHLGVNNSPLHF. The CDR3 DNA reads as TGCGCCAGCAGCCACTTGGGAGTTAATAATTCACCCCTCCACTTT. The whole variable domain, filled in from reference TRBV7-3 and TRBJ1-6, reads GAGVSQTPSNKVTEKGKYVELRCDPISGHTALYWYRQSLGQGPEFLIYFQGTGAADDSGLPNDRFFAVRPEGSVSTLKIQRTERGDSAVYLCASSHLGVNNSPLHFGNGTRLTVT.